Given below is one TCR beta chain in context. No cognate antigen has been identified for it. No clone much larger than this one lies a single base away; base qualities are absent. This sample was included in a study of cytomegalovirus exposure and HLA in healthy donors (dated 2017 in TCRdb). Looking at the study overall: An earlier analysis of about 530 of the donors reported under 300 Gb of sequence data and 117 million unique TCR beta sequences obtained from around 190 million T cells. Of the roughly 400 genotyped donors, roughly 80% were placed in the genetic ancestry cluster associated with self-reported Caucasian donors. A later analysis re-examined previously published TCR beta repertoires from several hundred donors and added high-resolution HLA genotyping to investigate patterns of TCR occurrence. Both class I and class II loci were covered by HLA typing, at four-digit resolution. High-throughput TCR immunosequencing, statistical association of individual TCRs with disease status, and machine learning were combined to predict cytomegalovirus infection status. In the later analysis, no new phenotypic data were used to find candidate immune exposures; instead, reliance was placed on TCR beta sequences and their occurrence across donors. The study profiled the T cell repertoires of about 640 subjects by immunosequencing and related them to cytomegalovirus serostatus. Among 398 genotyped donors of the cohort, an average of approximately 240,000 unique TCR beta nucleotide sequences were sequenced per donor, roughly 20% of them non-productive. Besides the first cohort of 550 to 750 subjects, a separate validation cohort made up of 90 to 150 different subjects was used. The aim of the study was to test whether cataloging public T cell receptors could identify signatures of past pathogen exposure. Typing coverage differed by locus: A, B, C, DRB1 and DQB1 were typed in about 620-640 donors, DQA1 in 522, DPA1 in over 600, and DPB1 in around 440. All discovery cohort repertoires had been generated using a single sequencing platform. Five DR-DQ haplotypes were treated as single units for association and clustering because of strong linkage in the cohort. Donor age, sex, ethnicity and CMV serostatus were compiled alongside the repertoire data. An earlier analysis of 587 of the donors applied high-throughput TCR beta sequencing to assess whether each TCR beta V gene segment acted as functional or pseudogenic. Roughly 300 gigabases of sequencing data and about 92 million unique TCR sequences made up an early release that covered 640 HLA-typed donors. Genome-wide SNP genotypes for about 65% of the roughly 670 donors were used in a later genetic analysis, which treated that subset as a discovery cohort. Beyond this particular receptor, the publication reports: Across donors, most TCR sequences were observed very rarely, whereas some public TCRs were present in many individuals. According to a later analysis, parvovirus B19, influenza, CMV and Epstein-Barr virus appeared linked to several top co-occurrence clusters. A group of highly shared sequence variants was considered likely to be a technical artifact of the sequencing pipeline. In vitro tests confirmed that three of the cytomegalovirus-associated TCR beta chains recognize cytomegalovirus antigens. In a later analysis, more than 15,000 TCR beta sequences were associated with specific HLA alleles at a false discovery rate of 0.05. An association between a missense DCLRE1C variant and V-gene and J-gene trimming of TCR beta chains was found in a later genetic analysis and replicated in an independent cohort. HLA typing was unavailable for some donors at each locus, so association tests used only the typed subset. Compared with the roughly 710-donor mean, donors in an Asian-associated ancestry cluster had fewer N-insertions in productive TCRs, according to a later genetic analysis. In an earlier analysis of about 600 of the donors, most TCR beta V segments appeared in productive rearrangements about 87% or about 30% of the time, broadly matching IMGT annotations. In a later analysis, TCR association rates were found to vary across HLA loci, with the most associated TCRs seen for DRB1 alleles and the fewest for HLA-C alleles. The cohort was sequenced for TCR beta chains only, and without alpha or paired-chain data the features that could be detected were limited. Linkage disequilibrium might explain the correlated functional status among segregating V segments, but an unknown experimental factor could not be ruled out. In a later analysis, most CMV-associated TCR beta chains were found to appear HLA-restricted, with HLA associations seemingly driven largely by CMV exposure. Because counts were too low, about 17 rarely observed V segments, including chromosome 9 orphons, were excluded from the earlier analysis of 587 of the donors. Roughly uniform sequencing depth across donors was assumed in presence/absence analyses, although this assumption may not hold. A total of some 180 TCR beta chains were listed by the study as associated with cytomegalovirus. Strong co-occurrence of HLA alleles, especially DR and DQ, made assigning TCR associations to individual alleles difficult. According to the authors, the approach could potentially be generalized to other disease states and immunological phenotypes. The only immune exposure information available for the cohort was CMV serostatus. Some IMGT-functional V segments, including TRBV6-2 and TRBV6-3, could not be distinguished by the 87-base-pair reads and were therefore excluded. A later analysis found that HLA-associated TCR beta chains were more clonally expanded and had lower generation probabilities than equally common non-associated chains. A further reported finding was that TCR beta sequences accurately predicted the HLA-A and HLA-B alleles for most subjects in the first cohort. The classifier was reported to diagnose cytomegalovirus status with high specificity and sensitivity in both the original and validation cohorts.

The cohort was made up of 666 healthy bone marrow donors. All cohort members were sampled while nominally healthy, although unrecorded immune exposures were likely present. The donor was CMV seropositive and was included in the group of approximately 300 seropositive cohort members. A peripheral blood sample was provided by each donor, and peripheral blood mononuclear cells were used for TCR beta sequencing. Genomic DNA extraction from the blood cell samples was performed with the Qiagen DNeasy Blood Extraction Kit. The library relied on the immunoSEQ multiplex PCR assay. The multiplex PCR relied on a mix of 60 forward primers for TCR Vbeta segments and 13 reverse primers for TCR Jbeta segments. Amplification of the CDR3 region of rearranged TCR beta genes was performed with a multiplex PCR assay on genomic DNA. The Illumina HiSeq System was used to sequence the amplified TCR beta libraries as 87-base-pair reads. Turning to the authors' computational methods: In a later analysis, tens of millions of unique TCR beta chains were counted across the approximately 640 repertoires, and approximately 11 million of these chains were shared by at least two donors. Raw reads were error-corrected and collapsed into unique sequences with a nearest-neighbor algorithm that merged closely related sequences to remove PCR and sequencing errors. CDR3 sequences were aligned to IMGT reference sequences to assign V, D and J gene segments. For a sequence to be retained, a match of at least six nucleotides was required to both a V gene segment and a J gene segment. A rearrangement was called productive if the CDR3 had no stop codons and remained in frame with V and J, and every other rearrangement was called non-productive. CDR3 was defined by IMGT convention, running from the second conserved V-encoded cysteine to the conserved J-encoded phenylalanine. The earlier analysis of about 500 of the donors excluded sequences that lacked an unambiguous match to a single V gene segment. In an earlier analysis of 500 to 750 of the donors, V segments were called functional above 56.7% productive rearrangements and were called segregating when the between-donor standard deviation exceeded 5%. A statistical classification framework was developed to diagnose cytomegalovirus status using the catalog of TCR beta chain sequences. In a later analysis, TCR nucleotide sequences were compared against IMGT/GENE-DB human TR gene sequences so that V and J genes could be assigned. A later analysis assigned CDR3 sequences and most-parsimonious VDJ recombination scenarios with the TCRdist pipeline. In a later analysis, each TCR beta chain was defined by its CDR3 amino acid sequence together with its V-gene family, and reads without a unique V-gene family were excluded. A later analysis removed over 500 highly shared, low-generation-probability nucleotide sequences to deal with suspected cross-contamination and a sequencing artifact. In a later analysis, a clonal expansion index was calculated for each public chain from normalized within-repertoire ranks of inferred template counts. Generation probabilities in a later analysis came from a VDJ recombination model fitted to out-of-frame rearrangements, and those results were checked against IGoR. In a later analysis, hypergeometric tests were used to score TCR-TCR, TCR-HLA and TCR-CMV co-occurrence, with a repertoire-size bias correction applied to TCR pairs. In a later analysis, false discovery rates were estimated by permuting HLA or CMV assignments 20 times. In a later analysis, co-occurring TCRs were grouped using DBSCAN, with TCRdist sequence similarity added in when clustering inside HLA-allele-positive subsets. Repertoires with fewer than 30,000 or more than 120,000 public chains, plus five repertoires with anomalous nucleotide sharing, were excluded from co-occurrence clustering. Imported from immuneACCESS, the table was reduced by TCRdb to in-frame sequences with V and J called. These copies leave out some clones; in studies compared against another copy, an unresolved V gene accounts for under half, and the cause of the remainder is not known. V and J calls and clone size follow that table, whereas D and trimming were derived from the DNA. The sample records about 160,000 clones, about 82% of which are singletons. 5.5% to 8% of the sample is in the top ten clones.

The CDR3, cysteine through phenylalanine, is 14 amino acids long. Only the CDR3 DNA is retained, 42 bases long and in frame from the first base. Compared with germline, V lacks 2 bases and J lacks 2 bases; bases without a gene match: 2. CDR1 and CDR2, per the germline V gene, are MNHNS and SASEGT. The rearrangement joined TRBV6-1 to TRBJ2-7, with 8 bases matching TRBD1. Sequencing was carried out using PBMCs. This receptor was obtained from a woman in her 30s in good health and CMV-seropositive. DNA sequence: TGTGCCAGCAGTGAATTCAGGGGGCCCTACGAGCAGTACTTC. It encodes CASSEFRGPYEQYF.